This TCR beta chain is from a study of CD8+ T cells in alopecia areata (dated by TCRdb to between 2017 and 2018). In terms of the full investigation: The treated patients, all with moderate-to-severe alopecia areata, were enrolled in an open-label pilot trial of oral tofacitinib given at 5 to 10 mg twice daily. Tofacitinib was given for 6 to 18 months, followed by 6 months of follow-up off drug to assess delayed response and recurrence. In both human patients and the C3H/HeJ mouse model, the study applied high-throughput TCRbeta sequencing to look at T cell clonal expansion in alopecia areata. Human TCRbeta sequencing covered scalp tissue and sorted CD4+ and CD8+ peripheral blood T cells from patchy and totalis/universalis alopecia areata patients and healthy controls. Patients on tofacitinib were biopsied at baseline and after 4 and 24 weeks of treatment, and several of the patients also had a later scalp biopsy. Scalp clonality was compared across normal scalp (n=4), patchy alopecia areata scalp (n=8), and alopecia totalis/universalis scalp (n=8). RNA was obtained with the PAXgene miRNA kit for fixed scalp, the miRNeasy kit for PBMCs, and the RNeasy kit for mouse skin. TCRbeta CDR3 regions were amplified by immunoSEQ multiplex PCR with 35 Vbeta forward and 13 Jbeta reverse primers. Findings and caveats that apply to the study as a whole: Compared with normal scalp, lesional scalp had higher clonality and more expanded CD8+ clones, particularly in alopecia totalis/universalis, a pattern that suggests antigenic drive. Compared with mice, TCR sequences shared between patients were less clear, possibly partly because of HLA diversity across the patient population. Unlike mouse skin, where gammadelta T cells dominate, normal human skin contains resident alphabeta T cells that get sequenced too, which complicates analysis of the scalp TCR repertoire.

This specimen's time point label, per the study, means: baseline before oral tofacitinib. Lesional scalp punch biopsies and peripheral blood were collected from alopecia areata patients. PBMCs were isolated by density centrifugation and stained for CD3, CD4 and CD8, and CD4+ and CD8+ T cells were sorted on a FACSAria. The germline V gene (reference sequence) supplies CDR1 LNHDA and CDR2 SQIVND. Unmatched junction bases come to 8, with V trimmed by 5 bases and J by 2 bases. From the cysteine through the phenylalanine, the CDR3 covers 17 amino acids. The read is trimmed to its CDR3 DNA, 51 bases read in frame from base 1. This clone was observed once. Its binding antigen is unknown. No quality values exist for individual bases; no much larger clone is one base distant. The library relied on the immunoSEQ multiplex PCR assay. To provide template for TCR sequencing, every sample had RNA extracted and reverse transcribed into cDNA. First-strand cDNA was synthesized with SuperScript III using a 2:1 mix of oligo-dT and random hexamers. Amplification bias was assessed with a synthetic immune receptor repertoire, and residual bias was removed computationally. In the paper's pipeline: Raw reads were preprocessed to remove errors, and CDR3 was defined by IMGT conventions from the conserved cysteine to phenylalanine. Clonality was computed by normalizing Shannon entropy by log2 of the number of productive unique TCRs and subtracting the result from 1. Scalp TCRbeta sequences were cross-referenced with sorted blood CD4 and CD8 repertoires so that the CD4 or CD8 identity of scalp clones could be inferred. What TCRdb holds here is the immuneACCESS table cut down to in-frame rearrangements. Part of the clones is not present; checked against another copy, under half of the missing clones reflect an unresolved V gene, and the others are unexplained. V and J calls and clone size follow that table, whereas D and trimming were derived from the DNA. Present in this sample are some 170,000 clones, roughly 60% of which were seen just once. Clones ranked in the top ten supply around 1.8% of the sample.

The V and J genes are TRBV19 and TRBJ2-6; TRBD1 fits 8 bases in the junction. The source of this sequence is a human donor with alopecia areata. Source: CD4+ T cells sorted from blood, taken at week 0. CDR3 protein: CASSPRTGLAGANVLTF. The DNA is as follows: TGTGCCAGTAGTCCAAGGACAGGGTTGGCTGGGGCCAACGTCCTGACTTTC.